The next 18 T cell receptor beta chains were all read from a single sample in a study of blood T cell repertoires in COVID-19. Some clones are missing from TCRdb's copy, which holds only in-frame ones; the method was immunoSEQ multiplex PCR. The data hold 250,000 to 350,000 clones, with approximately 90% observed a single time. The specimen sequenced was peripheral blood. The receptors were sampled from a woman between 25 and 40 years old with active or convalescent COVID-19.

CDR3 region: CSVGSGGAQETQYF. CDR3 in DNA: TGCAGCGTTGGCAGCGGGGGGGCCCAAGAGACCCAGTACTTC. The chain recombines TRBV29-1 with TRBJ2-5; 10 bases match TRBD2. V gave up 4 bases and J gave up 1 base; unmatched junction bases: 3. Looked up from germline, CDR1 is SQVTM and CDR2 is ANQGSEA. This CDR3 comprises 14 residues.

This chain links TRBV3-1 (or the pseudogene TRBV3-2) with TRBJ2-1, with 11 bases fitting TRBD2. Germline values: CDR1 LGHDT, CDR2 YNNKEL (reference sequence). The CDR3 extends over 14 amino acids. Trimming cost V 6 bases and J 4 bases; bases outside gene matches: 2. CDR3 sequence reads: CASRTSGAYNEQFF. The CDR3 bases are TGTGCCAGCAGGACTAGCGGGGCTTACAATGAGCAGTTCTTC.

The J gene is TRBJ1-2, the V gene TRBV30; a possible D gene is TRBD1 (5 bases). Germline V lookup: CDR1 GTSNPN, CDR2 SVGIG (reference sequence). The CDR3 extends over 13 amino acids. With 2 bases removed from V and 6 bases from J, the gap between germline ends came to 13 bases. CDR3 loop: CAWSPGRGDGYTF. The CDR3 DNA sequence: TGTGCCTGGAGTCCCGGCCGGGGGGATGGCTACACCTTC.

The gene calls are TRBV15 and TRBJ1-2; D ambiguous. Trimming stripped 0 bases from V and 6 bases from J, with 23 bases between. Per the germline V gene, CDR1 is LNHNV and CDR2 is YYDKDF (reference sequence). This CDR3 comprises 18 residues. The CDR3 DNA reads as TGTGCCACCAGCAGAGATAAGGTGGCAGCCCCTCTCGGGAATGGCTACACCTTC. The encoded protein is CATSRDKVAAPLGNGYTF.

This clone was counted a few times. This sequence joins TRBV6-1 and TRBJ1-1, with D tentatively TRBD1 (5 bases). The CDR3 contains 19 residues. Germline V gene sequence: CDR1 MNHNS, CDR2 SASEGT. V shed 0 bases and J shed 0 bases, with 20 bases lying between them. The CDR3 sequence: CASSEALPLTAGVNTEAFF. CDR3 nucleotides: TGTGCCAGCAGTGAAGCGCTACCCCTCACAGCGGGGGTGAACACTGAAGCTTTCTTT.

This sequence joins TRBV12-5 and TRBJ2-3; the D is unclear. The V end was cut by 5 bases, the J end by 3 bases, with 9 bases between. CDR1 is LGHNT and CDR2 is FRNRAP in the germline V gene. The CDR3 is 13 residues long. CDR3 sequence: CASGPSGTDTQYF. DNA for the CDR3: TGTGCTAGTGGTCCCTCCGGTACAGATACGCAGTATTTT.

The rearrangement uses TRBV5-1 and TRBJ2-4; TRBD2 matches at 9 bases. This CDR3 contains 17 residues. Germline values: CDR1 SGHRS, CDR2 YFSETQ. V lost 10 bases to trimming and J lost 3 bases; unmatched junction nucleotides: 17. CDR3 amino acids: CARRGGGGAYGKNIQYF. CDR3 sequence (DNA): TGCGCCCGCCGCGGGGGCGGGGGGGCGTACGGCAAAAACATTCAGTACTTC.

V is TRBV19 and J is TRBJ1-1, with D unclear. Per germline, CDR1 LNHDA and CDR2 SQIVND (reference sequence). The CDR3 extends over 15 amino acids. V lost 8 bases to trimming and J lost 0 bases, with 16 bases between them. The DNA of the CDR3 is TGTGCCAGTCAGACACCCGGATTTATGAACACTGAAGCTTTCTTT. It yields the protein CASQTPGFMNTEAFF.

V and J are TRBV19 and TRBJ1-1, with D possibly TRBD1 on 5 matching bases. The CDR3 is 13 residues long. Between the trimmed V and J ends, which lost 5 bases and 5 bases, there was a span of 12 bases. Per the germline V gene, CDR1 is LNHDA and CDR2 is SQIVND (reference sequence). The CDR3 bases are TGTGCCAGTAGTCCCAGACGGGGGACTGAAGCTTTCTTT. This gives the protein CASSPRRGTEAFF.

This clone was seen a single time. The chain carries TRBV7-2 and TRBJ2-7; 8 bases map to TRBD1. Germline V CDR1 and CDR2: SGHTA, FQGNSA. V trimming: 5 bases; J trimming: 6 bases; junction bases outside the gene matches: 6. CDR3 length: 13 amino acids. Written as DNA, the CDR3 is TGTGCCAGCAGCCAGACAGGGGCGTCCGAGCAGTACTTC. Residues: CASSQTGASEQYF.

The sample holds many counts of this clone. The rearrangement links TRBV11-2 to TRBJ2-1; weak D call: TRBD2 (6 bases). CDR3 size: 16 residues. V was clipped by 5 bases and J by 0 bases, with 14 bases between them. CDR1 and CDR2 from the germline V gene are SGHAT and FQNNGV. This CDR3 reads CASSPGRGVSYNEQFF. In DNA, the CDR3 is TGTGCCAGCAGCCCAGGGCGGGGCGTCTCCTACAATGAGCAGTTCTTC.

The chain employs TRBV5-6 and TRBJ2-6; TRBD1 is a possible D gene (5 bases). The CDR3 is made up of 18 amino acids. Trimming removed 4 bases at V and 4 bases at J, with 21 bases between. Germline CDR1 and CDR2: SGHDT and YYEEEE. In DNA, the CDR3 is TGTGCCAGCAGCCCCCAGGGCCTCCCTCCCTCGGGGGCCAACGTCCTGACTTTC. This gives the protein CASSPQGLPPSGANVLTF.

CDR3 in DNA: TGTGCCTGGAGTGTAGGACAGGCGGGGGAAAAACTGTTTTTT. Amino acid sequence: CAWSVGQAGEKLFF. V usage is TRBV30 and J usage is TRBJ1-4; 7 positions match TRBD1. J was trimmed by 8 bases and V by 0 bases; bases with no gene match: 6. CDR1 GTSNPN and CDR2 SVGIG come from the germline V gene (reference sequence). CDR3 length: 14 amino acids.

The chain combines TRBV1 with TRBJ1-1; the D call in the table, TRBD1, was not verified against the DNA. TRBV1 is described as a pseudogene. This CDR3 has 15 amino acids. CDR3 amino acids: CTSSPRQGPNTEAFF. CDR3 nucleotides: TGCACCAGCAGCCCGAGACAGGGCCCGAACACTGAAGCTTTCTTT.

V is TRBV21-1 and J is TRBJ2-3; TRBD2, the table's D call, was not compared with the DNA. TRBV21-1 is described as a pseudogene. This CDR3 is 15 amino acids long. The CDR3 nucleotides are TGTGCCAGCAGCAAAGGGACTCCCTTCACAGATACGCAGTATTTT. Translating it yields CASSKGTPFTDTQYF.

This clone was found a few times. The chain recombines TRBV6-5 with TRBJ1-1; D unresolved. This CDR3 contains 13 residues. Between the trimmed V and J ends, which lost 6 bases and 2 bases, there was a span of 10 bases. Germline CDR1 reads MNHEY; CDR2 reads SVGAGI. The CDR3 coding sequence is TGTGCCAGCAGAAGTAACATTAACACTGAAGCTTTCTTT. Amino acids: CASRSNINTEAFF.

The chain links TRBV24-1 to TRBJ1-3, with TRBD1 identical over 7 bases. This CDR3 contains 17 residues. Germline values: CDR1 KGHDR, CDR2 SFDVKD. V was clipped by 3 bases and J by 2 bases; unmatched bases: 9. DNA for the CDR3: TGTGCCACCAGTGATGCGGCAGGAGGACAGGCTGGAAACACCATATATTTT. It is translated as CATSDAAGGQAGNTIYF.

The rearrangement links TRBV5-4 to TRBJ1-5; D perhaps matches TRBD1 (6 bases). The V gene's germline CDR1 is SGHNT and CDR2 YYREEE (reference sequence). This CDR3 comprises 13 residues. V was pared by 0 bases and J by 7 bases, with 8 bases between. Here the CDR3 DNA reads TGTGCCAGCAGCTTGGCAGGGGAACAGCCCCAGCATTTT. It specifies CASSLAGEQPQHF.